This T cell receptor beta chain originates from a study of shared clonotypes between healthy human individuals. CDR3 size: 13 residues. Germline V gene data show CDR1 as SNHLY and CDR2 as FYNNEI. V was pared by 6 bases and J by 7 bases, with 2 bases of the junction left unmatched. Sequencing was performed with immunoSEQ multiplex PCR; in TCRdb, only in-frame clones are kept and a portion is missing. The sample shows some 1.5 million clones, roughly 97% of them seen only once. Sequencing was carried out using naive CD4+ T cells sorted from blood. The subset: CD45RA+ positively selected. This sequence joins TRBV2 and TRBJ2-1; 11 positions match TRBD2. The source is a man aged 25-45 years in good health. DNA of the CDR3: TGTGCCAGCAGGGCTAGCGGGAGGAATGAGCAGTTCTTC. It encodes CASRASGRNEQFF.